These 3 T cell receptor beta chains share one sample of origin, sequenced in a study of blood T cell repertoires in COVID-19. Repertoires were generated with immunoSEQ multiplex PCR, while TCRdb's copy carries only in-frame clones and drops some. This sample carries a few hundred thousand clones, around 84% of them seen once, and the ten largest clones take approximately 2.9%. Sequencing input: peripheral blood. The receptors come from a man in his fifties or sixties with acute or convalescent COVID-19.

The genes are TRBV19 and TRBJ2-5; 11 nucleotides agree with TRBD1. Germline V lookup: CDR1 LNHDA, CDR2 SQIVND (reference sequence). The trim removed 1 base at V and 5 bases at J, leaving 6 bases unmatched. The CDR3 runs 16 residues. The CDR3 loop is CASSIGGTGGGETQYF. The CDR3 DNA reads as TGTGCCAGTAGTATAGGGGGGACAGGGGGAGGCGAGACCCAGTACTTC.

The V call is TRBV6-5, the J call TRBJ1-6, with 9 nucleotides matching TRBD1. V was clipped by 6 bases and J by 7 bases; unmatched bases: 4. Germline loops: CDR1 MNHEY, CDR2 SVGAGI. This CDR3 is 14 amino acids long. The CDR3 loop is CASRADRGNSPLHF. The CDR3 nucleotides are TGTGCCAGCAGAGCCGACAGGGGGAATTCACCCCTCCACTTT.

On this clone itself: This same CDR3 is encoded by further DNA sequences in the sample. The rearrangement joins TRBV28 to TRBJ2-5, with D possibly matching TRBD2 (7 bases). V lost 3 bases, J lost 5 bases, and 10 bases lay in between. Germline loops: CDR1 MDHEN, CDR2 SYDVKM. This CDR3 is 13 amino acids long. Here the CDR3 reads CASSLGGGETQYF. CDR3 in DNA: TGTGCCAGCAGTTTGGGCGGGGGCGAGACCCAGTACTTC.